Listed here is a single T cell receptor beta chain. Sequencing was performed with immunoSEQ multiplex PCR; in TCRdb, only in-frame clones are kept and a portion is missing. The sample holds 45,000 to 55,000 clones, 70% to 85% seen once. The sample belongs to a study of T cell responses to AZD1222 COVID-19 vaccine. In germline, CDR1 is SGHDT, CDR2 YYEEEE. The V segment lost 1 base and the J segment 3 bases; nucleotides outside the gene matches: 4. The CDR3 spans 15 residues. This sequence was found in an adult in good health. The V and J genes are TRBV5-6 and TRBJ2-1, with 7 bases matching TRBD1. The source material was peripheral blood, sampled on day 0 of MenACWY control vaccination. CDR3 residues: CASSLRGGGYNEQFF. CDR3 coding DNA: TGTGCCAGCAGCTTGCGAGGGGGCGGCTACAATGAGCAGTTCTTC.